This T cell receptor (beta chain) was found in a study of blood T cells in healthy people across ages. On the study more broadly: Capture via template switching afforded approximately one barcoded beta molecule per two T cells. Broader study findings: Estimates of diversity drawn from one million T cells were considered underestimates. Not knowing donor CMV status may have confounded expanded clonotype changes.

To note about this clonotype: Its antigen is undetermined.

Alongside a J-beta primer mix, a sample-barcoded 5' primer served in a second PCR lasting roughly 7 to 12 cycles. A template-switch adaptor that had 12 random nucleotides put a tag on each cDNA molecule. Using its own MiXCR run on the 5' RACE reads, TCRdb lists one record per CDR3 protein. The data contain some 1.5 million distinct CDR3 sequences, 42% of them singletons. The V end was cut by 4 bases, the J end by 4 bases, with 16 bases between. This CDR3 comprises 15 residues. CDR1 and CDR2 (germline): SGHTA, FQGNSA. The TCR originated in a young woman in good health. J is TRBJ1-1 and V is TRBV7-2, with D maybe TRBD1 (6 bases). What was sequenced was blood. This chain's CDR3 is CASSSEGTRSTEAFF. DNA for the CDR3: TGTGCCAGCAGCTCCGAAGGGACACGCAGCACTGAAGCTTTCTTT.